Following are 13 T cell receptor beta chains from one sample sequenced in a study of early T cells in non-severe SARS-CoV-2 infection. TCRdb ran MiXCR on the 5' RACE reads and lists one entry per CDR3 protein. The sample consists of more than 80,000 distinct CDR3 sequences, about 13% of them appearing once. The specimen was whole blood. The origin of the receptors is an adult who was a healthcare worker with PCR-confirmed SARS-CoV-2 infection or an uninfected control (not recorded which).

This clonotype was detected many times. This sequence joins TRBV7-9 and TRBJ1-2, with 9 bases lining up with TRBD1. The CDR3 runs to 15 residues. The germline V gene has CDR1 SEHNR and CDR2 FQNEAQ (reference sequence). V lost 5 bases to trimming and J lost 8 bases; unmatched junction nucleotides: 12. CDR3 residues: CASSPKTGGNGGYTF. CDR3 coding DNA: TGTGCCAGCAGCCCGAAGACAGGGGGGAATGGCGGCTACACCTTC. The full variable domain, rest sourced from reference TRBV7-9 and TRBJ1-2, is DTGVSQNPRHKITKRGQNVTFRCDPISEHNRLYWYRQTLGQGPEFLTYFQNEAQLEKSRLLSDRFSAERPKGSFSTLEIQRTEQGDSAMYLCASSPKTGGNGGYTFGSGTRLTVV.

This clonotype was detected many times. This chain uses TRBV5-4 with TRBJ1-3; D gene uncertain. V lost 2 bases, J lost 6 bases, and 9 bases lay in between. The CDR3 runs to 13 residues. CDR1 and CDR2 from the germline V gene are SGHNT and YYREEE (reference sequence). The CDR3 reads CASSFFTENTIYF. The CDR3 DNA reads TGTGCCAGCAGCTTTTTTACGGAAAACACCATATATTTT.

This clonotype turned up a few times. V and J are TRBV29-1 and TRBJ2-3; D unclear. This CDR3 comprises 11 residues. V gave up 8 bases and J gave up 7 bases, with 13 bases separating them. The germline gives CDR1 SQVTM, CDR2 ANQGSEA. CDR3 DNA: TGCAGCCCTTGGGTACTTCATACGCAGTATTTT. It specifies CSPWVLHTQYF.

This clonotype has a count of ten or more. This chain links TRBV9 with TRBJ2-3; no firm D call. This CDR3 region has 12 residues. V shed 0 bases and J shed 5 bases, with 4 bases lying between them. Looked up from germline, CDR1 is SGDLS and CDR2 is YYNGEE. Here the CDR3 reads CASSVGEDTQYF. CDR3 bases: TGTGCCAGCAGCGTAGGAGAAGATACGCAGTATTTT.

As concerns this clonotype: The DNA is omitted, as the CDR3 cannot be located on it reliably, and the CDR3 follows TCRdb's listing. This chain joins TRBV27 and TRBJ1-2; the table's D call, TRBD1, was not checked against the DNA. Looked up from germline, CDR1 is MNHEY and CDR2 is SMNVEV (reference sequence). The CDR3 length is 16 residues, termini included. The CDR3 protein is CASSSSWVAGEGGYTF.

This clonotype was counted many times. In DNA, the CDR3 is TGTGCCAGCAGTTACCGTACAGGGAGCCCCTACGAGCAGTACTTC. It translates to CASSYRTGSPYEQYF. The J gene is TRBJ2-7, the V gene TRBV6-2 or TRBV6-3, with D perhaps TRBD1 (6 bases). V lost 2 bases and J 2 bases, leaving 13 bases between the germline ends. The CDR3 has 15 amino acids. Germline CDR1 is MNHEY and CDR2 is SVGEGT.

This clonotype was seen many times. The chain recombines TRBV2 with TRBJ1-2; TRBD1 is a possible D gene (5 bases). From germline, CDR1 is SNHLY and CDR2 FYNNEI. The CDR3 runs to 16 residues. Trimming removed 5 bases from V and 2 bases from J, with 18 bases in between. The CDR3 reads CASSLRTRARNYGYTF. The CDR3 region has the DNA TGTGCCAGCAGTCTACGGACCAGGGCGCGGAACTATGGCTACACCTTC. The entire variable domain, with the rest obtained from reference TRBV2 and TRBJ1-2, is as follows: EPEVTQTPSHQVTQMGQEVILRCVPISNHLYFYWYRQILGQKVEFLVSFYNNEISEKSEIFDDQFSVERPDGSNFTLKIRSTKLEDSAMYFCASSLRTRARNYGYTFGSGTRLTVV.

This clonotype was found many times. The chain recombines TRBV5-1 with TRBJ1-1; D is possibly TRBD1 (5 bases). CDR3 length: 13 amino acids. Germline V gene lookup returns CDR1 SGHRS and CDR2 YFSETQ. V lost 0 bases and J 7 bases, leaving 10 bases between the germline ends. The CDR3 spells CASSLVSGSEAFF. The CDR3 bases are TGCGCCAGCAGCTTGGTTTCAGGGAGTGAAGCTTTCTTT.

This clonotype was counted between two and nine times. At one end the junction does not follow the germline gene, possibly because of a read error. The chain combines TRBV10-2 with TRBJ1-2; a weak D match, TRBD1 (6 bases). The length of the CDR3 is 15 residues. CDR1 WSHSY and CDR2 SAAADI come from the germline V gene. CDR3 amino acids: CASLTSTGPGYRYTF. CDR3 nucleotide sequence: TGCGCCAGCCTAACTTCTACAGGGCCGGGCTATCGCTACACCTTC.

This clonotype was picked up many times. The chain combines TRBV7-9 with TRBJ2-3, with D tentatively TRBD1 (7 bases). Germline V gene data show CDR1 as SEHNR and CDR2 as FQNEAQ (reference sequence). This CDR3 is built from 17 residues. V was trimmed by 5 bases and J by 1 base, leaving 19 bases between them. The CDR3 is CASSPQTGRFGTDTQYF. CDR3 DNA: TGTGCCAGCAGCCCCCAGACAGGGAGGTTTGGCACAGATACGCAGTATTTT.

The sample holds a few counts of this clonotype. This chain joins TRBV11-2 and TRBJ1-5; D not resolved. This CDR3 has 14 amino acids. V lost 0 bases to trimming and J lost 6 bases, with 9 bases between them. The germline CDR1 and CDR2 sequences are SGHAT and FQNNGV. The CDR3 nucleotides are TGTGCCAGCAGCTTAGATCGGCAGCCTCAGCCCCAGCATTTT. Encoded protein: CASSLDRQPQPQHF.

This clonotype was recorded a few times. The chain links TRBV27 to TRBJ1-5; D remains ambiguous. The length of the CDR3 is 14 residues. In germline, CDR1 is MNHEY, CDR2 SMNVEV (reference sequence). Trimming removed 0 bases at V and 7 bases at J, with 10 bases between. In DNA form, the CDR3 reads TGTGCCAGCAGTTTATCGGCGGGGAGGCAGCCCCAGCATTTT. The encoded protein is CASSLSAGRQPQHF.

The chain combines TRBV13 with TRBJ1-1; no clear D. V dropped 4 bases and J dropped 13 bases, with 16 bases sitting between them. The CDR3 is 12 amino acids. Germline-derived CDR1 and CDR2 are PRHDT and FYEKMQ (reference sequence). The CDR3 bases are TGTGCCAGCAGCTCCGGAACCTGGATGGTTTTCTTT. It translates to CASSSGTWMVFF.